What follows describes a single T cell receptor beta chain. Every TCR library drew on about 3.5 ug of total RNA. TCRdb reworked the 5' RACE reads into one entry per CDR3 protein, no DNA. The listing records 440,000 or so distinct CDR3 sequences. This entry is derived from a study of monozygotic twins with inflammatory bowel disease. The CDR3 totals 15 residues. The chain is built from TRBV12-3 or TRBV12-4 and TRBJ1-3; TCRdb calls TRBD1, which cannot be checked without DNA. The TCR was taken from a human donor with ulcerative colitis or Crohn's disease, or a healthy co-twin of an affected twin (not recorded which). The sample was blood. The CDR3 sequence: CASSLQGQGKGTIYF.